Below, 7 T cell receptor beta chains from the same sample are listed, as sequenced in a study of T-cell reconstitution after alpha-beta-depleted transplantation in children. Unique molecular identifiers were used to barcode this TCRbeta library. Using its own MiXCR run on the PCR reads, TCRdb lists one record per CDR3 protein. In the table there are over 120,000 distinct CDR3 sequences, 8% to 10% of which are singletons. Material: PBMCs, mostly from graft donor cells, obtained 180 days after TCRalphabeta/CD19-depleted stem cell transplant. The origin of the receptors is a female patient aged 2 to 10 who had a stem cell transplant for congenital amegakaryocytic thrombocytopenia, so the T cells may come from the graft donor.

J is TRBJ2-3 and V is TRBV7-2; D remains unclear. The germline gives CDR1 SGHTA, CDR2 FQGNSA. V lost 2 bases and J 4 bases, leaving 10 bases between the germline ends. This CDR3 has 14 residues. The CDR3 nucleotides are TGTGCCAGCAGCTTACGCCCCGCGCCAGATACGCAGTATTTT. Protein product: CASSLRPAPDTQYF.

This chain links TRBV12-3 or TRBV12-4 with TRBJ2-4, with D possibly called TRBD1 or TRBD2 (6 bases each). V lost 7 bases, J lost 0 bases, and 19 bases lay in between. The CDR3 runs to 17 residues. The CDR3: CASNPGGGQLAKNIQYF. CDR3 bases: TGTGCCAGCAACCCTGGGGGAGGACAGCTAGCCAAAAACATTCAGTACTTC.

This clonotype showed up many times. The chain couples TRBV5-1 to TRBJ1-1; the D is unclear. Germline V lookup: CDR1 SGHRS, CDR2 YFSETQ. The CDR3 extends over 16 amino acids. Trimming left V 0 bases short and J 0 bases short, with 12 bases between. In DNA, the CDR3 is TGCGCCAGCAGCTTGGTCTCAGGAGGAGTGAACACTGAAGCTTTCTTT. Its translation is CASSLVSGGVNTEAFF.

This chain connects TRBV11-2 to TRBJ2-5, with TRBD2 matching 9 bases. CDR1 SGHAT and CDR2 FQNNGV come from the germline V gene. This CDR3 is built from 18 residues. Trimming took 2 bases from V and 5 from J; bases not matched to a gene: 15. Here the CDR3 DNA reads TGTGCCAGCAGCTTAAGATCCCATCTCAGGCGGGAGGGGGAGACCCAGTACTTC. Its translation is CASSLRSHLRREGETQYF.

There are many counts of this clonotype. This chain links TRBV12-3 or TRBV12-4 with TRBJ2-7; 7 bases map to TRBD1. There are 15 residues in the CDR3. The trim removed 5 bases at V and 5 bases at J, leaving 12 bases unmatched. In DNA form, the CDR3 reads TGTGCCAGCAGTCCGGGACAGCCGAAGATCGACGAGCAGTACTTC. It encodes CASSPGQPKIDEQYF.

The chain employs TRBV7-2 and TRBJ2-1; possible D gene TRBD2, 7 bases. V was clipped by 2 bases and J by 15 bases, with 20 bases between them. The CDR3 totals 14 residues. Germline values: CDR1 SGHTA, CDR2 FQGNSA. CDR3 loop: CASSLSEGGTERFF. The CDR3 coding sequence is TGTGCCAGCAGCTTATCGGAGGGGGGGACCGAACGGTTCTTC.

The chain carries TRBV6-1 and TRBJ2-7; 9 bases align to TRBD2. Looked up from germline, CDR1 is MNHNS and CDR2 is SASEGT. The CDR3 loop spans 16 amino acids. Unmatched junction bases numbered 8, after V lost 0 bases and J lost 5 bases. CDR3 sequence (DNA): TGTGCCAGCAGTGAAGCGGGGCTAGCGGGGAGTCACGAGCAGTACTTC. It codes for CASSEAGLAGSHEQYF.